This T cell receptor beta chain was observed in a study of identical twins. Points from the study as a whole: For out-of-frame beta sequences, excess twin sharing was weaker.

The germline CDR1 and CDR2 sequences are DFQATT and SNEGSKA (reference sequence). Trimming took 0 bases from V and 2 from J, leaving 13 bases between them. The CDR3 runs to 15 residues. With respect to this clonotype: As yet, its antigen is unknown.

TCRdb passed the 5' RACE reads through MiXCR, listing each CDR3 protein once. In the table there are 600,000 to 700,000 distinct CDR3 sequences, 20% to 25% of which are singletons. In addition, the sample was reused for a study of T cells expressing NK-cell markers. That paper adds: CD3+CD56+NKG2C+, CD3+CD56+NKG2C- and CD3+CD56-NKG2C+ T cells, once sorted, supplied the TCR beta repertoires. CD8+ T cells in a handful of donors included dominant NKG2C+ clonotypes at roughly 1.0-8%.

Sequenced input: PBMCs. The gene calls are TRBV20-1 and TRBJ1-2, with a weak D call TRBD1 (5 bases). This sequence was found in a woman between 18 and 29 years old in good health. In DNA, the CDR3 is TGCAGTGCTAGAGACATTCGGGGACTCAACTATGGCTACACCTTC. Translated: CSARDIRGLNYGYTF.